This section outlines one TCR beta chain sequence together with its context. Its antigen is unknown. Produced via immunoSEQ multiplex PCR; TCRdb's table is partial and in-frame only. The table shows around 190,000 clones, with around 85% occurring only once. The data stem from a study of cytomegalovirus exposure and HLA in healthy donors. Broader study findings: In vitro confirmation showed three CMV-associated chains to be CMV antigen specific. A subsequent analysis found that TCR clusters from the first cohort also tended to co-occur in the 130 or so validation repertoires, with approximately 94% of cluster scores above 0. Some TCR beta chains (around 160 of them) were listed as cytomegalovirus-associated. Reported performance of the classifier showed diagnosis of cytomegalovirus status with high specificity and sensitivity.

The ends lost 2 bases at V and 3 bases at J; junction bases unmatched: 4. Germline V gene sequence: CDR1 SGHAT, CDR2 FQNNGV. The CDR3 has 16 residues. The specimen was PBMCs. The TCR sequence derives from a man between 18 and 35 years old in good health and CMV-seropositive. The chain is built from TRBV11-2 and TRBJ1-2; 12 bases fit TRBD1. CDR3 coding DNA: TGTGCCAGCAGCTTAAACCGGGACAGGGGGCACTATGGCTACACCTTC. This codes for CASSLNRDRGHYGYTF.